This is a list of T cell receptor beta chains from one sample in a study of identical twins. TCRdb re-derived calls from the 5' RACE reads in MiXCR, one entry per CDR3 protein. The profile shows about 790,000 distinct CDR3 sequences, 18% of them singletons. This sample was shared with a second study, whose subject was T cells expressing NK-cell markers.

Input material: PBMCs. The receptors were sampled from a woman under 30 in good health. Each CDR3 is given with its conserved first and last residue. D genes are given only for firm matches. A row's size may be missing; if present it is once, few, many or a size class.

j_gene | abundance | v_gene | d_gene | CDR3aa | CDR3nt
TRBJ2-3 | few | TRBV7-2 | TRBD2 | CASSSRLAGPTDTQYF | TGTGCCAGCAGCTCGAGACTAGCGGGACCCACAGATACGCAGTATTTT
TRBJ2-3 | . | TRBV7-9 | TRBD2 | CASRTLAGGTDTQYF | TGTGCCAGCAGGACACTAGCGGGAGGCACAGATACGCAGTATTTT
TRBJ2-7 | many | TRBV10-3 | . | CAISEPGTSTYEQYF | TGTGCCATCAGTGAGCCGGGGACATCTACCTACGAGCAGTACTTC
TRBJ2-7 | few | TRBV27 | . | CASSSLGTGTYEQYF | TGTGCCAGCAGTTCCCTCGGAACAGGGACCTACGAGCAGTACTTC
TRBJ2-7 | few | TRBV4-3 | . | CASSHRRDHEQYF | TGCGCCAGCAGCCACCGTAGGGACCACGAGCAGTACTTC
TRBJ2-2 | . | TRBV27 | . | CASSFQRRLNTGELFF | TGTGCCAGCAGTTTTCAGAGGAGATTGAACACCGGGGAGCTGTTTTTT
TRBJ1-4 | . | TRBV18 | . | CASSPTDREGKLFF | TGTGCCAGCTCACCAACGGATAGGGAAGGAAAACTGTTTTTT
TRBJ2-7 | . | TRBV3-1 | . | CASSARQVSLTYEQYF | TGTGCCAGCAGCGCACGACAAGTTTCCCTTACCTACGAGCAGTACTTC
TRBJ2-2 | few | TRBV7-9 | TRBD1 | CASSSWTGERTGELFF | TGTGCCAGCAGCTCTTGGACAGGGGAACGCACCGGGGAGCTGTTTTTT
TRBJ2-7 | few | TRBV5-6 | . | CASSSAGTPTYEQYF | TGTGCCAGCAGCTCAGCTGGGACGCCTACCTACGAGCAGTACTTC
TRBJ1-1 | . | TRBV20-1 | TRBD1 | CSAYRPGTGSTEAFF | TGCAGTGCTTACCGCCCCGGGACAGGGTCGACTGAAGCTTTCTTT
TRBJ2-3 | . | TRBV5-1 | TRBD2 | CASSLGDSSGGFDTQYF | TGCGCCAGCAGCTTGGGAGACTCAAGCGGGGGGTTCGATACGCAGTATTTT
TRBJ2-1 | . | TRBV5-8 | . | CASSLDFSEQFF | TGTGCCAGCAGCTTGGACTTTAGTGAGCAGTTCTTC
TRBJ1-2 | . | TRBV27 | . | CASRPKDDAANGYTF | TGTGCCAGCAGACCCAAGGACGATGCCGCAAATGGCTACACCTTC
TRBJ1-1 | . | TRBV4-3 | . | CASSPFPQGNTEAFF | TGCGCCAGCAGCCCTTTTCCGCAGGGGAACACTGAAGCTTTCTTT
TRBJ2-5 | few | TRBV6-1 | . | CASSERVRGMAQYF | TGTGCCAGCAGTGAAAGGGTCAGGGGAATGGCCCAGTACTTC
TRBJ1-6 | . | TRBV5-6 | . | CASSLLANSPLHF | TGTGCCAGCAGCTTGTTGGCTAATTCACCCCTCCACTTT
TRBJ2-3 | once | TRBV3-1 | TRBD2 | CASSQDRLATSTDTQYF | TGTGCCAGCAGCCAAGACAGACTAGCGACTAGCACAGATACGCAGTATTTT
TRBJ2-7 | . | TRBV28 | . | CASSPVQGWERAYEQYF | TGTGCCAGCAGTCCCGTCCAGGGCTGGGAGAGGGCCTACGAGCAGTACTTC
TRBJ2-7 | many | TRBV12-3/TRBV12-4 | TRBD1 | CASRGTGYEQYF | TGTGCCAGCAGAGGGACAGGCTACGAGCAGTACTTC
TRBJ2-3 | . | TRBV3-1 | . | CASNPSGTDTQYF | TGTGCCAGCAACCCTAGCGGCACAGATACGCAGTATTTT
TRBJ1-2 | few | TRBV20-1 | . | CSARRQEAGYTF | TGCAGTGCTAGAAGACAGGAGGCTGGCTACACCTTC
TRBJ2-1 | few | TRBV9 | . | CASSVSDLGYNEQFF | TGTGCCAGCAGCGTTAGCGACCTCGGCTACAATGAGCAGTTCTTC
TRBJ2-7 | . | TRBV12-3/TRBV12-4 | TRBD1 | CASSNQGANSYEQYF | TGTGCCAGCAGTAATCAGGGGGCGAACTCCTACGAGCAGTACTTC
TRBJ2-3 | . | TRBV5-1 | . | CASSLGEITDTQYF | TGCGCCAGCAGCCTCGGGGAAATCACAGATACGCAGTATTTT
TRBJ2-3 | few | TRBV7-2 | TRBD2 | CASSLAGREGPNTQYF | TGTGCCAGCAGCTTAGCTGGGCGGGAGGGCCCCAATACGCAGTATTTT
TRBJ1-1 | . | TRBV5-1 | . | CASTLQGGNTEAFF | TGCGCCAGCACCTTACAGGGAGGGAACACTGAAGCTTTCTTT
TRBJ2-7 | few | TRBV20-1 | . | CSARSSARYEQYF | TGCAGTGCTAGATCGAGTGCGAGGTACGAGCAGTACTTC
TRBJ2-7 | . | TRBV20-1 | . | CSAGRGYEQYF | TGCAGTGCTGGACGGGGCTACGAGCAGTACTTC
TRBJ1-2 | . | TRBV5-1 | . | CASADWDDGYTF | TGCGCCAGCGCTGACTGGGACGATGGCTACACCTTC
TRBJ2-7 | . | TRBV20-1 | TRBD2 | CSAPSGPYEQYF | TGCAGTGCGCCTAGCGGGCCCTACGAGCAGTACTTC
TRBJ2-7 | . | TRBV20-1 | TRBD2 | CSARDHSRAGEQYF | TGCAGTGCTAGAGATCACAGTAGAGCGGGAGAGCAGTACTTC
TRBJ1-2 | many | TRBV5-6 | . | CASSVPGVYGYTF | TGTGCCAGCAGCGTGCCGGGGGTTTATGGCTACACCTTC
TRBJ2-3 | . | TRBV15 | TRBD1 | CATSRAGQGADTQYF | TGTGCCACCAGCAGAGCTGGGCAGGGGGCTGATACGCAGTATTTT
TRBJ2-1 | . | TRBV6-2/TRBV6-3 | . | CATYTNNEQFF | TGTGCCACCTACACAAACAATGAGCAGTTCTTC
TRBJ2-1 | few | TRBV5-5 | . | CASSLEADFYNEQFF | TGTGCCAGCAGCTTGGAAGCGGACTTTTACAATGAGCAGTTCTTC
TRBJ2-1 | . | TRBV9 | . | CASSPWGDNEQFF | TGTGCCAGCAGCCCTTGGGGTGACAATGAGCAGTTCTTC
TRBJ2-7 | few | TRBV20-1 | TRBD1 | CSALQGGGNEQYF | TGCAGTGCTCTACAGGGGGGAGGAAACGAGCAGTACTTC
TRBJ2-7 | . | TRBV2 | . | CASSPLQTALSSYEQYF | TGTGCCAGCAGTCCCCTTCAGACGGCGCTTTCCTCCTACGAGCAGTACTTC
TRBJ1-1 | few | TRBV6-6 | TRBD1 | CASRFRDSVEAFF | TGTGCCAGCAGGTTCCGGGACAGTGTCGAAGCTTTCTTT
TRBJ1-1 | . | TRBV6-6 | . | CASTLPVGEAFF | TGTGCCAGCACCCTCCCCGTTGGAGAAGCTTTCTTT
TRBJ2-7 | many | TRBV12-3/TRBV12-4 | . | CASSLVRGEQYF | TGTGCCAGCAGTTTAGTACGTGGCGAGCAGTACTTC
TRBJ2-1 | many | TRBV2 | TRBD1 | CASRSRQGAGNEQFF | TGTGCCAGCAGGTCCCGACAGGGGGCAGGCAATGAGCAGTTCTTC
TRBJ2-1 | many | TRBV20-1 | . | CSARQPRERYNEQFF | TGCAGTGCTCGACAACCACGGGAGAGATACAATGAGCAGTTCTTC
TRBJ1-2 | few | TRBV29-1 | . | CSVDGRDDHGYTF | TGCAGCGTTGATGGGCGGGATGACCACGGCTACACCTTC
TRBJ1-1 | . | TRBV7-9 | . | CASSLVRVNTEAFF | TGTGCCAGCAGCTTAGTCAGGGTAAACACTGAAGCTTTCTTT
TRBJ1-2 | . | TRBV25-1 | . | CASSESTHGYTF | TGTGCCAGCAGTGAATCCACACATGGCTACACCTTC
TRBJ1-6 | . | TRBV20-1 | . | CSAPTGVGNSPLHF | TGCAGTGCCCCTACGGGGGTTGGAAATTCACCCCTCCACTTT
TRBJ2-2 | few | TRBV20-1 | TRBD2 | CSASVSSGGGELFF | TGCAGTGCTTCCGTTTCTAGCGGGGGCGGGGAGCTGTTTTTT
TRBJ1-1 | . | TRBV15 | . | CATSRAGEAFF | TGTGCCACCAGCAGAGCAGGGGAAGCTTTCTTT
TRBJ1-1 | many | TRBV29-1 | . | CSATNTEAFF | TGCAGCGCAACCAACACTGAAGCTTTCTTT
TRBJ2-2 | . | TRBV4-1 | TRBD2 | CASSPGLADANTGELFF | TGCGCCAGCAGCCCGGGACTAGCGGACGCGAACACCGGGGAGCTGTTTTTT
TRBJ2-7 | few | TRBV6-5 | . | CASSYVSGGRDYEQYF | TGTGCCAGCAGTTATGTTAGCGGAGGCCGGGATTACGAGCAGTACTTC